This TCR beta chain originates from a study of cytomegalovirus exposure and HLA in healthy donors. The study's findings and limits: Researchers counted 150 to 200 TCR beta chains as cytomegalovirus-associated.

A word on this clone: Antigen unknown.

Data came from immunoSEQ multiplex PCR; TCRdb stores just in-frame clones and leaves some out. The sample carries fewer than 200,000 clones, approximately 87% recorded once. The germline gives CDR1 SGHRS, CDR2 YFSETQ. V shed 3 bases, J shed 10 bases, and the junction held 4 bases outside the gene matches. The CDR3 contains 15 residues. The specimen was PBMCs. This receptor was taken from a woman in her twenties or thirties in good health and CMV-seronegative. The chain recombines TRBV5-1 with TRBJ2-1; 16 nucleotides line up with TRBD2. As DNA, the CDR3 is TGCGCCAGCAGCTCCGGGACTAGCGGGGGGGGCGAGCAGTTCTTC. It encodes CASSSGTSGGGEQFF. The complete variable domain, with remaining parts taken from reference TRBV5-1 and TRBJ2-1, reads KAGVTQTPRYLIKTRGQQVTLSCSPISGHRSVSWYQQTPGQGLQFLFEYFSETQRNKGNFPGRFSGRQFSNSRSEMNVSTLELGDSALYLCASSSGTSGGGEQFFGPGTRLTVL.